The 20 T cell receptor beta chains reported below all come from one sample, sequenced in a study of shared clonotypes between healthy human individuals. Sequencing was performed with immunoSEQ multiplex PCR; in TCRdb, only in-frame clones are kept and a portion is missing. The data hold 650,000 to 800,000 clones, with 92% observed a single time. Naive CD8 cells lacked CD45RO and underwent positive selection for CCR7, leaving out terminally differentiated effector memory CD45RA+ cells. Sequenced sample: naive CD8+ T cells sorted from blood. The receptors shown here come from a man aged 25 to 40 in good health.

The V call is TRBV15, the J call TRBJ2-7; maybe TRBD1 (6 bases). The CDR3 is 16 residues long. Germline V lookup: CDR1 LNHNV, CDR2 YYDKDF (reference sequence). V was trimmed by 3 bases and J by 3 bases, leaving 18 bases between them. The CDR3 DNA sequence: TGTGCCACCAGCAGGGAAACTACCGGGACACGCTACGAGCAGTACTTC. Amino acids: CATSRETTGTRYEQYF.

This chain connects TRBV2 to TRBJ2-5; no definite D call. This CDR3 contains 10 residues. Germline CDR1 SNHLY, CDR2 FYNNEI. Trimming left V 7 bases short and J 5 bases short, with 5 bases between. In DNA form, the CDR3 reads TGTGCCAGCATTGGGGAGACCCAGTACTTC. It translates to CASIGETQYF.

The chain couples TRBV10-1 to TRBJ2-2, with 7 bases matching TRBD2. Germline CDR1 is WNHNN and CDR2 is SYGVQD (reference sequence). The CDR3 is 16 residues long. V trimming: 4 bases; J trimming: 1 base; junction bases outside the gene matches: 6. The chain's CDR3 is CASSGGGRGNTGELFF. As DNA, the CDR3 is TGCGCCAGCAGTGGAGGCGGGAGAGGGAACACCGGGGAGCTGTTTTTT.

The chain uses TRBV7-2 and TRBJ2-7; TRBD2 agrees at 12 bases. CDR1 SGHTA and CDR2 FQGNSA come from the germline V gene. Germline trimming cut 0 bases from V and 7 bases from J; bases unmatched to any gene: 1. The CDR3 runs 14 residues. The CDR3 region is CASSLALAGGEQYF. DNA for the CDR3: TGTGCCAGCAGCTTAGCCCTAGCGGGGGGGGAGCAGTACTTC. Combining the CDR3 with reference TRBV7-2 and TRBJ2-7 gives the whole variable domain GAGVSQSPSNKVTEKGKDVELRCDPISGHTALYWYRQSLGQGLEFLIYFQGNSAPDKSGLPSDRFSAERTGGSVSTLTIQRTQQEDSAVYLCASSLALAGGEQYFGPGTRLTVT.

This clone has only one observation. Germline is not matched at one junction end, which may reflect a read error. The chain carries TRBV27 and TRBJ2-7; no firm D call. CDR1 and CDR2 (germline): MNHEY, SMNVEV (reference sequence). The CDR3 loop spans 13 amino acids. For the CDR3, the DNA is TGTGCCAGCAGTATATCGGGTGACGGCGAGCAGTACTTC. Residues: CASSISGDGEQYF.

Notes on this clone: The identical CDR3 is also encoded by other nucleotide sequences in the sample. The chain carries TRBV27 and TRBJ2-7; D unclear. CDR3 length: 14 amino acids. Deletions cut 0 bases from V and 4 bases from J, with 10 bases between. Germline V gene data show CDR1 as MNHEY and CDR2 as SMNVEV (reference sequence). CDR3 residues: CASSLSGRSYEQYF. CDR3 in DNA: TGTGCCAGCAGTTTATCTGGCAGGTCGTACGAGCAGTACTTC.

CDR3 sequence: CASSFTPGTEQFF. As DNA, the CDR3 is TGTGCCAGTAGTTTCACCCCCGGGACAGAGCAGTTCTTC. V and J are TRBV19 and TRBJ2-1; a possible D gene is TRBD1 (6 bases). CDR1 LNHDA and CDR2 SQIVND come from the germline V gene (reference sequence). This CDR3 is 13 amino acids long. Trimming shortened V by 5 bases and J by 10 bases, and 15 bases separated the two germline ends.

The V and J genes are TRBV28 and TRBJ2-1, with 7 bases identical to TRBD2. CDR1 is MDHEN, CDR2 SYDVKM, per germline. The CDR3 is 15 amino acids. Trimming cost V 0 bases and J 7 bases; bases outside gene matches: 6. The CDR3 loop reads CASSLWAGRANEQFF. The CDR3, as DNA: TGTGCCAGCAGTTTATGGGCGGGGAGGGCAAATGAGCAGTTCTTC.

The count of this clone is one. The chain has TRBV27 and TRBJ2-1; TRBD2 aligns across 9 bases. Trimming took 0 bases from V and 10 from J; bases not matched to a gene: 10. The CDR3 is 16 residues long. Germline CDR1 MNHEY, CDR2 SMNVEV (reference sequence). The CDR3 loop reads CASSLSVGGRAWEQFF. CDR3 in DNA: TGTGCCAGCAGTTTATCGGTGGGCGGGAGGGCCTGGGAGCAGTTCTTC.

About this clone itself: Other DNA variants within this sample encode the same CDR3. J is TRBJ2-1 and V is TRBV30; D uncertain. The CDR3 loop spans 12 amino acids. Germline V gene lookup returns CDR1 GTSNPN and CDR2 SVGIG (reference sequence). Trimming stripped 1 base from V and 4 bases from J, with 5 bases between. The CDR3 coding sequence is TGTGCCTGGAGTGCCAGTTACAATGAGCAGTTCTTC. This gives the protein CAWSASYNEQFF.

Regarding this clone: Other DNA sequences within the sample encode an identical CDR3. V gene TRBV6-5 combines with J gene TRBJ2-5, with D perhaps TRBD1 (6 bases). V lost 0 bases and J lost 5, with 7 bases in between. From germline, CDR1 is MNHEY and CDR2 SVGAGI. The length of the CDR3 is 13 residues. Here the CDR3 DNA reads TGTGCCAGCAGTTACTCTAGGGGGGAGACCCAGTACTTC. It translates to CASSYSRGETQYF.

The chain recombines TRBV9 with TRBJ2-7, with D perhaps matching TRBD2 (6 bases). CDR1 is SGDLS and CDR2 is YYNGEE in the germline V gene. V was clipped by 5 bases and J by 5 bases, with 14 bases between them. The CDR3 runs 13 residues. The CDR3: CASSRESSHEQYF. CDR3 DNA: TGTGCCAGCAGTCGGGAGAGTTCCCACGAGCAGTACTTC. Full variable domain (outside the CDR3, taken from reference TRBV9 and TRBJ2-7): DSGVTQTPKHLITATGQRVTLRCSPRSGDLSVYWYQQSLDQGLQFLIQYYNGEERAKGNILERFSAQQFPDLHSELNLSSLELGDSALYFCASSRESSHEQYFGPGTRLTVT.

This sequence joins TRBV5-1 and TRBJ1-2, with D maybe TRBD1 (6 bases). The germline V and J ends were trimmed by 4 bases and 5 bases, with 15 bases remaining between them. CDR3 length: 14 residues. Germline CDR1 reads SGHRS; CDR2 reads YFSETQ. As DNA, the CDR3 is TGCGCCAGCAGCGCCCGAGGAGGGGGTTATGGCTACACCTTC. Amino acids: CASSARGGGYGYTF.

J is TRBJ2-7 and V is TRBV7-2; perhaps TRBD1 as D (6 bases). Germline lookup yields CDR1 SGHTA and CDR2 FQGNSA. With 4 bases removed from V and 3 bases from J, the gap between germline ends came to 16 bases. The CDR3 extends over 15 amino acids. The CDR3 spells CASSSRTERYYEQYF. As DNA, the CDR3 is TGTGCCAGCAGCTCTAGGACAGAAAGATACTACGAGCAGTACTTC.

This sequence joins TRBV13 and TRBJ2-5; 10 bases are a match to TRBD2. The germline V gene encodes CDR1 PRHDT and CDR2 FYEKMQ (reference sequence). This CDR3 is built from 13 residues. Losses at the gene ends were 6 bases for V and 2 bases for J; bases not matched to a gene: 0. The CDR3 coding sequence is TGTGCCAGCAGGGGACTAGCGCAAGAGACCCAGTACTTC. Amino acids: CASRGLAQETQYF.

The rearrangement joins TRBV10-3 to TRBJ2-7; 10 bases fit TRBD2. V lost 7 bases to trimming and J lost 0 bases; unmatched junction nucleotides: 3. The CDR3 totals 14 residues. Looked up from germline, CDR1 is ENHRY and CDR2 is SYGVKD. CDR3 in amino acids: CAINPSGSSYEQYF. The CDR3 DNA reads TGTGCCATCAATCCTAGCGGGAGCTCCTACGAGCAGTACTTC.

V usage is TRBV18 and J usage is TRBJ2-1; 14 bases are a match to TRBD2. With V trimmed by 2 bases and J by 10 bases, 10 bases remained unmatched. Germline lookup yields CDR1 KGHSH and CDR2 LQKENI. The CDR3 consists of 17 residues. The CDR3 sequence: CASSPSGTSGRIGEQFF. The CDR3 DNA follows: TGTGCCAGCTCACCATCCGGGACTAGCGGGAGAATTGGCGAGCAGTTCTTC.

This chain joins TRBV27 and TRBJ2-1; 11 bases fit TRBD2. Germline V CDR1 and CDR2: MNHEY, SMNVEV (reference sequence). With 6 bases clipped from V and 8 bases from J, the junction kept 6 bases outside the gene matches. The CDR3 has 14 residues. The CDR3 sequence is CASSHPGLADEQFF. CDR3 nucleotides: TGTGCCAGCAGCCATCCGGGACTAGCGGATGAGCAGTTCTTC.

This clone was observed once. The rearrangement links TRBV29-1 to TRBJ1-2; 8 bases align to TRBD1. CDR3 length: 11 amino acids. The junction had 2 bases not matched to a gene; V was cut back by 6 bases and J by 5 bases. From germline, CDR1 is SQVTM and CDR2 ANQGSEA. CDR3 loop: CSVGQEYGYTF. The DNA for the CDR3 is TGCAGCGTGGGACAGGAATATGGCTACACCTTC.

The chain couples TRBV5-1 to TRBJ2-1, with D unclear. CDR1 SGHRS and CDR2 YFSETQ come from the germline V gene. There are 14 residues in the CDR3. Trimming cost V 0 bases and J 9 bases, with 13 bases left between them. In nucleotides, the CDR3 is TGCGCCAGCAGCTTGGTGGATTGGGCGGCTGAGCAGTTCTTC. It is translated as CASSLVDWAAEQFF. The complete variable domain, with remaining parts taken from reference TRBV5-1 and TRBJ2-1, reads KAGVTQTPRYLIKTRGQQVTLSCSPISGHRSVSWYQQTPGQGLQFLFEYFSETQRNKGNFPGRFSGRQFSNSRSEMNVSTLELGDSALYLCASSLVDWAAEQFFGPGTRLTVL.